The clone carrying this TCR beta chain was detected a few times. Its matching antigen is unknown. This entry is derived from a study of cytomegalovirus exposure and HLA in healthy donors. Study findings and constraints: Apparent HLA restriction characterized most CMV-associated TCR beta chains in a later analysis. An assumption of roughly uniform sequencing depth across donors underlay the presence/absence analyses. Segments of the TCR beta V type were, in most cases, productive about 90% or about 30% of the time in an earlier analysis.

The study sampled nominally healthy donors, though unrecorded immune exposures were likely. The primer mix had 60 Vbeta and 13 Jbeta primers. Profiling relied on immunoSEQ multiplex PCR, and the TCRdb table lists in-frame clones only, not all of them. The table has 150,000 to 200,000 clones, roughly 80% seen once. The sequence was obtained from a female donor in good health and CMV-seronegative. Sequencing was done on a sample of PBMCs.

Here the CDR3 reads CASSQEWATSGGNEQFF. The DNA of the CDR3 is TGCGCCAGCAGCCAAGAGTGGGCGACTAGCGGGGGGAACGAGCAGTTCTTC. The chain couples TRBV4-3 to TRBJ2-1; 13 nucleotides align to TRBD2. The CDR3 extends over 17 amino acids. CDR1 is LGHNA, CDR2 YSLEER, per germline. J gave up 10 bases and V 0 bases, and 9 bases lay outside the gene matches.